The T cell receptor beta chain described here comes from a study of cytomegalovirus exposure and HLA in healthy donors. Turning to the study itself: Of the donors genotyped, several hundred in all, 75% to 85% fell in the Caucasian-associated ancestry cluster.

The study's findings and limits: According to an earlier analysis, most TCR beta V segments yielded productive rearrangements about 90% or about 30% of the time. A later analysis revealed that TCR association rates differed between HLA loci, peaking at DRB1 and bottoming out at HLA-C.

PCR primers comprised 60 Vbeta and 13 Jbeta primers. The protocol was immunoSEQ multiplex PCR, while the TCRdb copy is restricted to in-frame clones and leaves out a portion. The repertoire holds over 65,000 clones, with around three quarters as singletons. With regard to this clone: Its antigen is still unknown.

The CDR3 is 16 amino acids. The V gene's germline CDR1 is MGHRA and CDR2 YSYEKL. J gave up 7 bases and V 0 bases, and 5 bases lay outside the gene matches. Sequences were obtained from PBMCs. The TCR originated in a man in his 60s in good health and CMV-seropositive. This chain joins TRBV4-1 and TRBJ2-2; 10 bases align to TRBD1. This chain's CDR3 is CASSQEGDRGIGELFF. CDR3 coding DNA: TGCGCCAGCAGCCAAGAGGGGGACAGGGGTATCGGGGAGCTGTTTTTT.